The next 23 T cell receptor beta chains were all read from a single sample in a study of CD8 T cells in ankylosing spondylitis. From the 5' RACE reads, TCRdb called clonotypes with MiXCR, one entry per CDR3 protein. The profile shows about 190,000 distinct CDR3 sequences, roughly 13% of them singletons. Sequenced: blood, either unsorted or a sorted T cell fraction (not recorded which). These receptor sequences come from a female donor with ankylosing spondylitis or in good health (not recorded which).

The rearrangement joins TRBV7-9 to TRBJ2-3; D unresolved. This CDR3 contains 16 residues. The V gene lost 5 bases and the J gene lost 3 bases, with 18 bases spanning the gap. Looked up from germline, CDR1 is SEHNR and CDR2 is FQNEAQ (reference sequence). CDR3 DNA sequence: TGTGCCAGCAGCACTATGTTGGGTTTGGGGACAGATACGCAGTATTTT. Its protein product is CASSTMLGLGTDTQYF.

This clonotype was seen ten or more times. V and J are TRBV7-2 and TRBJ1-2, with 7 positions matching TRBD1. J was trimmed by 3 bases and V by 4 bases; bases with no gene match: 5. Germline V gene lookup returns CDR1 SGHTA and CDR2 FQGNSA. This CDR3 is built from 14 residues. CDR3 in amino acids: CASSSRQGYYGYTF. The CDR3 region has the DNA TGTGCCAGCAGCTCTAGACAGGGCTACTATGGCTACACCTTC.

This clonotype was seen at least ten times. The V call is TRBV30, the J call TRBJ2-2, with unresolved D. The V gene lost 3 bases and the J gene lost 6 bases, with 20 bases spanning the gap. Germline CDR1 and CDR2: GTSNPN and SVGIG (reference sequence). The length of the CDR3 is 16 residues. This CDR3 reads CAWSGPGLMQAGELFF. Here the CDR3 DNA reads TGTGCCTGGAGCGGACCTGGTTTGATGCAAGCCGGGGAGCTGTTTTTT.

This clonotype has only a few counts. This chain uses TRBV4-3 with TRBJ2-7; D uncertain. V lost 1 base to trimming and J lost 0 bases, with 10 bases between them. This CDR3 spans 15 amino acids. The germline V gene encodes CDR1 LGHNA and CDR2 YSLEER. The CDR3 DNA reads as TGCGCCAGCAGCCAAGGAGCAACCGACTCCTACGAGCAGTACTTC. Encoded protein: CASSQGATDSYEQYF.

Notes on this clonotype: The CDR3 does not close with the conserved phenylalanine or tryptophan, likely indicating a read error. The chain has TRBV6-2 or TRBV6-3 and TRBJ2-7; the match to TRBD1 covers 8 bases. Germline lookup yields CDR1 MNHEY and CDR2 SVGEGT. The CDR3 runs 14 residues. V lost 6 bases, J lost 3 bases, and 7 bases stayed unmatched. CDR3 region: CASRAGGNIYEQYY. CDR3 in DNA: TGTGCCAGCAGAGCAGGGGGCAATATCTACGAGCAGTACTAC.

Note on this clonotype: A much larger clone is a single base away; this may be a read error. The chain carries TRBV7-2 and TRBJ1-2; D gene uncertain. Per germline, CDR1 SGHTA and CDR2 FQGNSA. This CDR3 spans 15 amino acids. The CDR3 is CASSLFVGANYGYIF. CDR3 nucleotide sequence: TGTGCCAGCAGCTTATTCGTCGGAGCTAACTATGGCTACATCTTC.

In its sample, this clonotype was seen many times. The chain recombines TRBV20-1 with TRBJ1-1; D unclear. Trimming shortened V by 3 bases and J by 7 bases, and 12 bases separated the two germline ends. The CDR3 length is 12 residues. Germline CDR1 and CDR2: DFQATT and SNEGSKA (reference sequence). The CDR3 DNA reads as TGCAGTGCTAGCCGGGTGCGGGGTGAAGCTTTCTTT. Residues: CSASRVRGEAFF.

The chain is built from TRBV7-2 and TRBJ1-6; a weak D match, TRBD1 (5 bases). The CDR3 is 16 residues long. Looked up from germline, CDR1 is SGHTA and CDR2 is FQGNSA. V lost 7 bases to trimming and J lost 7 bases, with 20 bases between them. This CDR3 is CASIDEGPILNSPLHF. CDR3 DNA sequence: TGTGCCAGCATCGACGAGGGGCCGATACTGAATTCACCCCTCCACTTT.

The J gene is TRBJ2-3, the V gene TRBV24-1; no clear D gene. The CDR3 runs 17 residues. Trimming took off 3 bases at V and 9 bases at J, with 24 bases between the two ends. Germline assignment: CDR1 KGHDR and CDR2 SFDVKD. The CDR3 coding sequence is TGTGCCACCAGTGATCTAGGCGGCCTTTCCTCCCTCGGGACGCAGTATTTT. It codes for CATSDLGGLSSLGTQYF.

This clonotype was seen at least ten times. The CDR3 is CAIRKTSGSEQYF. In nucleotides, the CDR3 is TGTGCCATCAGGAAGACTAGCGGGAGCGAGCAGTACTTC. The chain employs TRBV10-3 and TRBJ2-7, with TRBD2 matching 12 bases. The CDR3 contains 13 residues. Looked up from germline, CDR1 is ENHRY and CDR2 is SYGVKD. With V trimmed by 6 bases and J by 6 bases, 3 bases remained unmatched.

The sample holds many counts of this clonotype. The chain uses TRBV20-1 and TRBJ1-5; D is ambiguous. Germline CDR1 reads DFQATT; CDR2 reads SNEGSKA (reference sequence). The V end lost 6 bases, the J end lost 1 base, and 10 bases lay between the germline ends. The CDR3 is made up of 13 amino acids. The CDR3 is CSAHPDSNQPQHF. CDR3 sequence (DNA): TGCAGTGCCCATCCAGACAGCAATCAGCCCCAGCATTTT.

This clonotype was seen repeatedly, ten times or more. This CDR3 reads CASSQIGGLNQPQHF. Here the CDR3 DNA reads TGCGCCAGCAGCCAAATAGGGGGACTCAATCAGCCCCAGCATTTT. J is TRBJ1-5 and V is TRBV4-1; D is perhaps TRBD1 (6 bases). V was cut by 2 bases and J by 3 bases, with 11 bases left in between. Germline CDR1 reads MGHRA; CDR2 reads YSYEKL. The CDR3 has 15 amino acids.

The sample holds many counts of this clonotype. The chain combines TRBV20-1 with TRBJ2-7; 8 bases line up with TRBD1. CDR3 length: 15 residues. The junction had 8 bases not matched to a gene; V was cut back by 2 bases and J by 2 bases. In germline, CDR1 is DFQATT, CDR2 SNEGSKA (reference sequence). In DNA, the CDR3 is TGCAGTGCTAGATTGCCGCAGGGGGCAACCTACGAGCAGTACTTC. It specifies CSARLPQGATYEQYF.

This clonotype was seen a few times. The chain links TRBV12-3 or TRBV12-4 to TRBJ2-5; TRBD2 matches 9 bases. V trimming: 7 bases; J trimming: 5 bases; junction bases outside the gene matches: 8. The CDR3 is 14 residues long. In nucleotides, the CDR3 is TGTGCCAGCAACCCGGGACTAGCTGGGGAGACCCAGTACTTC. Translating it yields CASNPGLAGETQYF.

This clonotype was recorded once. The chain carries TRBV19 and TRBJ2-1, with 7 positions matching TRBD2. Trimming removed 3 bases from V and 0 bases from J; junction bases left unmatched: 11. Germline V gives CDR1 LNHDA, CDR2 SQIVND (reference sequence). The CDR3 extends over 18 amino acids. The CDR3 nucleotides read TGTGCCAGTAGTATCAAACGACTAGCCCTGAGCTCCTACAATGAGCAGTTCTTC. Its translation: CASSIKRLALSSYNEQFF.

This clonotype has a count of ten or more. The chain's CDR3 is CSARAPLTSDYEQYF. DNA for the CDR3: TGCAGTGCTAGAGCCCCTTTGACTAGCGACTACGAGCAGTACTTC. The chain has TRBV20-1 and TRBJ2-7; 8 bases match TRBD2. This CDR3 has 15 residues. From germline, CDR1 is DFQATT and CDR2 SNEGSKA (reference sequence). The trim removed 1 base at V and 3 bases at J, leaving 8 bases unmatched.

This clonotype was found many times. The chain is built from TRBV29-1 and TRBJ2-2, with a weak D call TRBD2 (6 bases). Germline V gene sequence: CDR1 SQVTM, CDR2 ANQGSEA. V lost 4 bases, J lost 1 base, and 10 bases lay in between. The CDR3 has 14 amino acids. The CDR3 DNA sequence: TGCAGCGTTGTTTTTAGCGGGAACACCGGGGAGCTGTTTTTT. Protein sequence: CSVVFSGNTGELFF.

This clonotype was counted many times. The V and J genes are TRBV20-1 and TRBJ2-1, with 7 bases lining up with TRBD2. The V gene end was trimmed by 2 bases and the J gene end by 0 bases; junction bases not matched to a gene: 4. Germline V gene data show CDR1 as DFQATT and CDR2 as SNEGSKA (reference sequence). The CDR3 loop spans 15 amino acids. CDR3 nucleotides: TGCAGTGCTAGATCGACTAGCCGCTCCTACAATGAGCAGTTCTTC. Encoded protein: CSARSTSRSYNEQFF.

This clonotype was detected ten times or more. V and J are TRBV10-3 and TRBJ2-7; the D gene is possibly TRBD2 (5 bases). V was pared by 3 bases and J by 3 bases, with 9 bases between. The germline V gene has CDR1 ENHRY and CDR2 SYGVKD. The CDR3 has 13 residues. CDR3 coding DNA: TGTGCCATCAGTGACAGACGGGACTACGAGCAGTACTTC. Its translation is CAISDRRDYEQYF.

This clonotype was recorded many times. The chain employs TRBV5-1 and TRBJ2-2, with 8 bases aligning to TRBD2. The ends lost 3 bases at V and 0 bases at J; junction bases unmatched: 4. Germline CDR1 is SGHRS and CDR2 is YFSETQ. CDR3 length: 16 amino acids. The CDR3 coding sequence is TGCGCCAGCAGCTCTTTAGCGGGGACGAACACCGGGGAGCTGTTTTTT. Its translation: CASSSLAGTNTGELFF.

Worth noting for this clonotype: A much larger clone lies a single base off, so this may be a read error. J is TRBJ2-3 and V is TRBV28, with D unresolved. The CDR3 covers 13 residues. Germline V CDR1 and CDR2: MDHEN, SYDVKM. CDR3: CVSSRAGTDTQYF. CDR3 sequence (DNA): TGTGTCAGCAGCCGGGCGGGCACAGATACGCAGTATTTT.

The chain recombines TRBV20-1 with TRBJ2-7; 10 bases agree with TRBD2. The J segment lost 2 bases and the V segment lost 0 bases, leaving 7 bases of the junction unmatched. The CDR3 totals 16 residues. CDR1 DFQATT and CDR2 SNEGSKA come from the germline V gene (reference sequence). The CDR3, as DNA: TGCAGTGCTAGAGATTGGACTAGCGGAGGACCCTACGAGCAGTACTTC. Amino acids: CSARDWTSGGPYEQYF.

This clonotype was detected ten times or more. The V gene is TRBV4-3, the J gene TRBJ2-1; a possible D gene is TRBD2 (6 bases). CDR1 and CDR2 (germline): LGHNA, YSLEER. With 0 bases removed from V and 6 bases from J, the gap between germline ends came to 15 bases. The CDR3 loop spans 16 amino acids. The CDR3 nucleotides are TGCGCCAGCAGCCAAGATTTACCAGGGCGGGGCAATGAGCAGTTCTTC. As protein: CASSQDLPGRGNEQFF.